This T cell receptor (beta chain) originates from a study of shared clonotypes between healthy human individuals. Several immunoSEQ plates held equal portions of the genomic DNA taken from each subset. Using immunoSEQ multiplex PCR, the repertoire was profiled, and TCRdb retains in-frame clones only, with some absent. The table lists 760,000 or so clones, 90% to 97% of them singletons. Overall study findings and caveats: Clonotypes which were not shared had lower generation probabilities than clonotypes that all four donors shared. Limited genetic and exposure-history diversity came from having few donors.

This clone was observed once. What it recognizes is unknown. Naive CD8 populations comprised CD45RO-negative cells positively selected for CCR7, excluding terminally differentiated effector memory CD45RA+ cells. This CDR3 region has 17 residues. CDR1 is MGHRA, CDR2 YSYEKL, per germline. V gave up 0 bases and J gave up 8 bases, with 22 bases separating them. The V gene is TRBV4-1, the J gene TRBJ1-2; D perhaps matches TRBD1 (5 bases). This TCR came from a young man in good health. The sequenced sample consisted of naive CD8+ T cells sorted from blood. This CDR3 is CASSQDPGTPILGGYTF. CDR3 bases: TGCGCCAGCAGCCAAGATCCCGGGACTCCGATATTGGGAGGCTACACCTTC.